Below, 13 T cell receptor beta chains from the same sample are listed, as sequenced in a study of blood T cell repertoires in COVID-19. Produced via immunoSEQ multiplex PCR; TCRdb's table is partial and in-frame only. The sample holds approximately 84,000 clones, 90% seen once. What was sequenced was peripheral blood. The receptors were gathered from a human donor with active COVID-19. The donor label of this sample is uncertain.

Of note for this clone: A junction end diverges from the germline sequence, so it may reflect a read error. This chain joins TRBV7-7 and TRBJ2-1; TRBD1 matches at 8 bases. From germline, CDR1 is SSHAT and CDR2 FNYEAQ (reference sequence). The CDR3 has 12 amino acids. The CDR3 sequence: CASSFRGRREFF. For the CDR3, the DNA is TGTGCTAGCAGCTTCAGGGGGCGCCGGGAGTTCTTC.

The V call is TRBV7-8, the J call TRBJ1-1; the D is unclear. Trimming pared 5 bases from V and 4 bases from J, leaving 17 bases between. Germline CDR1 is SGHVS and CDR2 is FQNEAQ. The CDR3 spans 15 residues. The CDR3 DNA reads as TGTGCCAGCAGCGAACCTGCGACCGGGAGCACTGAAGCTTTCTTT. Protein product: CASSEPATGSTEAFF. Variable domain in full (rest from reference TRBV7-8 and TRBJ1-1): GAGVSQSPRYKVAKRGQDVALRCDPISGHVSLFWYQQALGQGPEFLTYFQNEAQLDKSGLPSDRFFAERPEGSVSTLKIQRTQQEDSAVYLCASSEPATGSTEAFFGQGTRLTVV.

The chain couples TRBV5-1 to TRBJ2-1; 12 nucleotides agree with TRBD2. Germline trimming cut 1 base from V and 0 bases from J; bases unmatched to any gene: 8. CDR1 is SGHRS and CDR2 is YFSETQ in the germline V gene. This CDR3 is built from 19 residues. The CDR3 region is CASSLIRLAGGYSYNEQFF. The CDR3 DNA reads TGCGCCAGCAGCTTGATCCGCCTAGCGGGGGGGTACTCCTACAATGAGCAGTTCTTC.

This clone showed up just once. The chain recombines TRBV7-8 with TRBJ1-6, with TRBD1 matching over 8 bases. V shed 5 bases, J shed 4 bases, and the junction held 10 bases outside the gene matches. CDR1 is SGHVS and CDR2 is FQNEAQ in the germline V gene. This CDR3 has 17 amino acids. CDR3 in DNA: TGTGCCAGCAGCGAAGGACAGGGACGTCAATATAATTCACCCCTCCACTTT. Its protein is CASSEGQGRQYNSPLHF.

The gene calls are TRBV19 and TRBJ2-7; D is perhaps TRBD2 (6 bases). The V gene's germline CDR1 is LNHDA and CDR2 SQIVND (reference sequence). Trimming stripped 7 bases from V and 5 bases from J, with 15 bases between. CDR3 length: 13 amino acids. The CDR3 DNA sequence: TGTGCCAGTAACGGGGCTCCGGGGGACGAGCAGTACTTC. Translation gives CASNGAPGDEQYF.

The V call is TRBV28, the J call TRBJ1-5; the match to TRBD1 covers 7 bases. V was pared by 7 bases and J by 5 bases, with 14 bases of the junction left unmatched. This CDR3 has 16 residues. The germline V gene has CDR1 MDHEN and CDR2 SYDVKM. The CDR3 sequence is CASNPAGTAFDQPQHF. CDR3 DNA sequence: TGTGCCAGCAACCCAGCCGGGACAGCTTTTGATCAGCCCCAGCATTTT. The whole variable domain, remainder taken from reference TRBV28 and TRBJ1-5, is DVKVTQSSRYLVKRTGEKVFLECVQDMDHENMFWYRQDPGLGLRLIYFSYDVKMKEKGDIPEGYSVSREKKERFSLILESASTNQTSMYLCASNPAGTAFDQPQHFGDGTRLSIL.

This sequence joins TRBV27 and TRBJ1-1, with TRBD1 identical over 12 bases. The CDR3 covers 17 residues. V lost 0 bases to trimming and J lost 1 base; unmatched junction nucleotides: 3. CDR1 is MNHEY and CDR2 is SMNVEV in the germline V gene (reference sequence). CDR3 sequence: CASSLSGTGGRNTEAFF. In DNA, the CDR3 is TGTGCCAGCAGTTTATCCGGGACAGGGGGCAGGAACACTGAAGCTTTCTTT.

The V call is TRBV5-6, the J call TRBJ2-3; D is possibly TRBD1 (6 bases). The CDR3 contains 15 residues. CDR1 SGHDT and CDR2 YYEEEE come from the germline V gene. Trimming cost V 0 bases and J 0 bases, with 8 bases left between them. CDR3 in DNA: TGTGCCAGCAGCTTGGGCGGACAGAGCACAGATACGCAGTATTTT. Its translation: CASSLGGQSTDTQYF. Complete variable domain (other parts from reference TRBV5-6 and TRBJ2-3): DAGVTQSPTHLIKTRGQQVTLRCSPKSGHDTVSWYQQALGQGPQFIFQYYEEEERQRGNFPDRFSGHQFPNYSSELNVNALLLGDSALYLCASSLGGQSTDTQYFGPGTRLTVL.

The chain has TRBV9 and TRBJ2-2; D perhaps matches TRBD1 (5 bases). CDR3 length: 15 amino acids. With 3 bases removed from V and 2 bases from J, the gap between germline ends came to 11 bases. The germline gives CDR1 SGDLS, CDR2 YYNGEE. The DNA of the CDR3 is TGTGCCAGCAGCGCTTTGGACACAAACACCGGGGAGCTGTTTTTT. Its protein is CASSALDTNTGELFF.

The CDR3 DNA reads TGCGCCAGCAGCGAACCGGGACTAGGAGCCTACGAGCAGTACTTC. Amino acids: CASSEPGLGAYEQYF. The chain joins TRBV5-1 to TRBJ2-7, with TRBD2 identical over 8 bases. V trimming: 4 bases; J trimming: 2 bases; junction bases outside the gene matches: 8. Germline-derived CDR1 and CDR2 are SGHRS and YFSETQ. The length of the CDR3 is 15 residues.

V and J are TRBV24-1 and TRBJ2-3, with 9 bases fitting TRBD2. The CDR3 sequence is 17 residues long. The ends lost 3 bases at V and 1 base at J; junction bases unmatched: 7. Germline lookup yields CDR1 KGHDR and CDR2 SFDVKD. The chain's CDR3 is CATSDPTPSGGTDTQYF. Written as DNA, the CDR3 is TGTGCCACCAGTGATCCGACCCCTAGCGGGGGCACAGATACGCAGTATTTT.

The rearrangement joins TRBV28 to TRBJ2-2, with TRBD1 matching over 7 bases. This CDR3 spans 15 amino acids. Unmatched junction bases numbered 8, after V lost 10 bases and J lost 0 bases. Germline loops: CDR1 MDHEN, CDR2 SYDVKM. DNA for the CDR3: TGTGCCATTGTACCGGGACAGACGAACACCGGGGAGCTGTTTTTT. Translating gives CAIVPGQTNTGELFF.

By proportion, this clone is medium-sized (0.01 to 0.1%). DNA for the CDR3: TGTGCCAGCCAACCCAGCGGGGGCTACGAGCAGTACTTC. It is translated as CASQPSGGYEQYF. The rearrangement uses TRBV2 and TRBJ2-7, with 8 bases identical to TRBD2. The germline V gene has CDR1 SNHLY and CDR2 FYNNEI. V dropped 8 bases and J dropped 3; count of bases not matched to a gene: 6. This CDR3 comprises 13 residues.